Listed below are T cell receptor beta chains from one sample, sequenced in a study of CD8+ T cells in alopecia areata. Libraries were prepared by immunoSEQ multiplex PCR; TCRdb keeps only in-frame clonotypes and omits some of them. The sample has fewer than 250,000 clones, roughly three fifths seen once; the top ten hold 0.65% to 0.7%. Sequencing was performed on CD4+ T cells sorted from blood, taken at week 4, from a patient treated with tofacitinib. The receptors shown here come from a human donor with alopecia areata. Each CDR3 is given with its conserved first and last residue. A D gene is named only where the DNA matches it firmly. Clone size appears in some rows only: once, few, many, or a class for an expanded clone.

j_gene	d_gene	abundance	v_gene	CDR3nt	CDR3aa
TRBJ2-1	NA	NA	TRBV29-1	TGCAGCGTTGAAGCGGGTCAAGACGCCTACAATGAGCAGTTCTTC	CSVEAGQDAYNEQFF
TRBJ2-1	TRBD1	NA	TRBV7-2	TGTGCCAGCAGCCGGGACAGCTACAATGAGCAGTTCTTC	CASSRDSYNEQFF
TRBJ1-4	TRBD1	NA	TRBV7-2	TGTGCCAGCAGCCCACAGGGGGATAATGAAAAACTGTTTTTT	CASSPQGDNEKLFF
TRBJ1-2	TRBD1	few	TRBV6-5	TGTGCCAGCAAGGAACAGGGGGCAAGCTATGGCTACACCTTC	CASKEQGASYGYTF
TRBJ2-3	TRBD2	NA	TRBV7-9	TGTGCCAGCAGCTCTAGCGGGAGCACAGATACGCAGTATTTT	CASSSSGSTDTQYF
TRBJ2-4	NA	few	TRBV30	TGTGCCGGGGGCCGGGATACTCTGGCCAAAAACATTCAGTACTTC	CAGGRDTLAKNIQYF
TRBJ2-7	TRBD1	NA	TRBV28	TGTGCCAGCAGTAACAGGGGCTACCCCTACGAGCAGTACTTC	CASSNRGYPYEQYF
TRBJ1-2	NA	NA	TRBV6-5	TGTGCCAGCAGTTCCCCGGGGGTGGGTGGCTACACCTTC	CASSSPGVGGYTF
TRBJ2-2	NA	NA	TRBV10-3	TGTGCCATCAGTGATCCTAGCCAGAACACCGGGGAGCTGTTTTTT	CAISDPSQNTGELFF
TRBJ1-2	NA	NA	TRBV5-1	TGCGCCAGCAGCTTGGCAGGGATCGGTTCGGGCTACACCTTC	CASSLAGIGSGYTF
TRBJ2-2	NA	NA	TRBV5-4	TGTGCCAGCAGTATCGACACCGGGGAGCTGTTTTTT	CASSIDTGELFF
TRBJ2-5	NA	NA	TRBV28	TGTGCCAGCAGTCGGCCACAAGAGACCCAGTACTTC	CASSRPQETQYF
TRBJ2-7	NA	NA	TRBV5-1	TGCGCCAGCAGCCTCAGCTCCTACGAGCAGTACTTC	CASSLSSYEQYF
TRBJ1-2	NA	NA	TRBV4-3	TGCGCCAGCAGCCAAGAAGGGCACTATGGCTACACCTTC	CASSQEGHYGYTF
TRBJ2-3	NA	few	TRBV6-6	TGTGCCAGCAGTCAGACAGCCACAGATACGCAGTATTTT	CASSQTATDTQYF
TRBJ1-1	NA	NA	TRBV29-1	TGCAGCGTTGACCGGGGGGGCCAAGCTTTCTTT	CSVDRGGQAFF